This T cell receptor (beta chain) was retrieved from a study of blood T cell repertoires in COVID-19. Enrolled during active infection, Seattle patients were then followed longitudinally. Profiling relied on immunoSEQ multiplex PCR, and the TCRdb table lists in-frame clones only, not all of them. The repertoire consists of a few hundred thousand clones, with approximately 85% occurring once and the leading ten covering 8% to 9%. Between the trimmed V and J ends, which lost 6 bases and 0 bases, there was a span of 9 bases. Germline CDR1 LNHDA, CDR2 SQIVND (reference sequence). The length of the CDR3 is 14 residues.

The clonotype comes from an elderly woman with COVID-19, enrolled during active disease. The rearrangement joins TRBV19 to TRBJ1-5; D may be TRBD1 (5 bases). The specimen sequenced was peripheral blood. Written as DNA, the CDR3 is TGTGCCAGTAGAGGGGCCTATAGCAATCAGCCCCAGCATTTT. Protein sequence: CASRGAYSNQPQHF.